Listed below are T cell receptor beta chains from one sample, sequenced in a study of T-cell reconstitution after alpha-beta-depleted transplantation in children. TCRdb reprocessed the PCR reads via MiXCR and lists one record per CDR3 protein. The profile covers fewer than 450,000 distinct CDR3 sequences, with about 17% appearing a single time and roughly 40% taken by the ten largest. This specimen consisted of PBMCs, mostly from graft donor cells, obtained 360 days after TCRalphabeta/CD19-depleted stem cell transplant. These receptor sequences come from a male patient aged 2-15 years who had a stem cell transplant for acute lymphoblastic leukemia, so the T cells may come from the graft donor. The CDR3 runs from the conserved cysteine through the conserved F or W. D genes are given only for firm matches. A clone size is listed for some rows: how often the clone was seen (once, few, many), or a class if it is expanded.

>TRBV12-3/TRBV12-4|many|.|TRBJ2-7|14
CASSLAHGSYEQYF
TGTGCCAGCAGTTTAGCCCACGGTTCCTACGAGCAGTACTTC
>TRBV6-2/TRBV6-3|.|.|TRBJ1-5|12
CASRGVNQPQHF
TGTGCCAGCAGGGGAGTCAATCAGCCCCAGCATTTT
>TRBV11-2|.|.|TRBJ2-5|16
CASSLESGSTQETQYF
TGTGCCAGCAGCTTAGAAAGCGGCAGTACTCAAGAGACCCAGTACTTC
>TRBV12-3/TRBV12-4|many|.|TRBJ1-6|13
CASSLSGVSTLHF
TGTGCCAGCAGTTTGTCTGGGGTTTCGACCCTCCACTTT
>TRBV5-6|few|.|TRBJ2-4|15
CASTLISARQNIQYF
TGTGCCAGCACCCTGATCTCGGCTAGGCAAAACATTCAGTACTTC
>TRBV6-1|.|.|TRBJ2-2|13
CASSRGPPGELFF
TGTGCCAGCAGCCGGGGCCCGCCCGGGGAGCTGTTTTTT
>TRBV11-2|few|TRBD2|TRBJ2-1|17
CASSFYRLAGEYNEQFF
TGTGCCAGCAGCTTCTACCGACTAGCGGGGGAGTACAATGAGCAGTTCTTC
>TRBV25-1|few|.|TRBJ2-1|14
CASSELDSSSEQFF
TGTGCCAGCAGTGAATTGGACTCGTCCAGTGAGCAGTTCTTC
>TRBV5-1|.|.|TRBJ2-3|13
CASSDGGGDTQYF
TGCGCCAGCTCGGACGGGGGTGGAGATACGCAGTATTTT
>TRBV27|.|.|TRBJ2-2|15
CASSDAGGPPGELFF
TGTGCCAGCAGTGATGCTGGGGGTCCGCCCGGGGAGCTGTTTTTT
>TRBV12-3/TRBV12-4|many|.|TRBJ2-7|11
CASSSSYEQYF
TGTGCCAGCAGCTCCTCCTACGAGCAGTACTTC
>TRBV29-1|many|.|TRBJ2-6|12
CSVGLEGGVLTF
TGCAGCGTTGGCCTGGAGGGGGGCGTCCTGACTTTC
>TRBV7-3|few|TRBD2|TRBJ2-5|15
CASSLFSGPQETQYF
TGTGCCAGCAGCTTATTTAGCGGGCCCCAAGAGACCCAGTACTTC
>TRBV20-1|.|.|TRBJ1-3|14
CSARYPSSGNTIHF
TGCAGTGCTAGATATCCCAGTTCTGGAAACACCATACATTTT
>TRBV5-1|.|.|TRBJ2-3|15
CASSLVWESTDTQYF
TGCGCCAGCAGCTTGGTCTGGGAAAGCACAGATACGCAGTATTTT
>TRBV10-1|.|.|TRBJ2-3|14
CASSPGLGTDTQYF
TGCGCCAGCAGCCCGGGACTCGGCACAGATACGCAGTATTTT
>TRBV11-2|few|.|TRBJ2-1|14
CASSPWSSYNEQFF
TGTGCCAGCAGCCCCTGGAGCTCCTACAATGAGCAGTTCTTC
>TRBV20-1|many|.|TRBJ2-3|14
CSARMFGNTDTQYF
TGCAGTGCTAGAATGTTCGGGAACACAGATACGCAGTATTTT
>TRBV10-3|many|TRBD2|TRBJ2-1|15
CAISFQTSGRSRQFF
TGTGCCATCAGTTTCCAGACTAGCGGGAGATCTAGGCAGTTCTTC
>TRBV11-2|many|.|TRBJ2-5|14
CASSQDGYQETQYF
TGTGCCAGCAGCCAGGACGGGTACCAAGAGACCCAGTACTTC
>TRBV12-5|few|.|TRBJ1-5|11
CASGLSQPQHF
TGTGCTAGTGGTTTGAGCCAGCCCCAGCATTTT
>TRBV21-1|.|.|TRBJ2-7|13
CASWDRGYYEQYF
TGTGCCAGCTGGGACAGGGGTTACTACGAGCAGTACTTC
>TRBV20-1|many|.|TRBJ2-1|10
CSSLGNEQFF
TGCAGTTCCCTCGGGAATGAGCAGTTCTTC
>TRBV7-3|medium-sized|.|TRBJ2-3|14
CASSLGGSPDTQYF
TGTGCCAGCAGCTTAGGCGGTAGCCCAGATACGCAGTATTTT
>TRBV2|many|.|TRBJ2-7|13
CASSDVKAYEQYF
TGTGCCAGCAGTGATGTCAAAGCCTACGAGCAGTACTTC
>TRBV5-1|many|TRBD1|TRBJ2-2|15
CASSLGQGADGELFF
TGCGCCAGCAGCCTGGGACAGGGGGCCGACGGGGAGCTGTTTTTT
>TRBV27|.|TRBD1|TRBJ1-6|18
CASSFFPGQAGLNSPLHF
TGTGCCAGCAGTTTCTTTCCCGGACAGGCGGGCCTTAATTCACCCCTCCACTTT
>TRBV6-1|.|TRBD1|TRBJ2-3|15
CASSRDRGATDTQYF
TGTGCCAGCAGTCGGGACAGGGGGGCCACAGATACGCAGTATTTT
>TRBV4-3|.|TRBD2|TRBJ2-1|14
CASSQEGLGNEQFF
TGCGCCAGCAGCCAAGAGGGACTAGGCAATGAGCAGTTCTTC
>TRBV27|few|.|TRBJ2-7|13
CASSLWGAYEQYF
TGTGCCAGCAGTTTGTGGGGGGCCTACGAGCAGTACTTC
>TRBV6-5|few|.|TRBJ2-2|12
CASARRPGELFF
TGTGCCAGCGCCCGTCGCCCCGGGGAGCTGTTTTTT
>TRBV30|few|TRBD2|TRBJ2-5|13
CAWSVTGGETQYF
TGTGCCTGGAGTGTAACGGGAGGCGAGACCCAGTACTTC
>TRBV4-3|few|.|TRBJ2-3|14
CASSQGAITDTQYF
TGCGCCAGCAGCCAAGGGGCGATCACAGATACGCAGTATTTT
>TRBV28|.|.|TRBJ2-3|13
CASSTTPTDTQYF
TGTGCCAGCAGTACGACACCCACAGATACGCAGTATTTT
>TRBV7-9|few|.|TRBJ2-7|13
CASSARGSYEQYF
TGTGCCAGCTCGGCAAGGGGGTCGTACGAGCAGTACTTC
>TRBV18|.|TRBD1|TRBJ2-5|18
CASSPGTLWTGSGETQYF
TGTGCCAGCTCACCAGGAACCCTTTGGACAGGGTCCGGAGAGACCCAGTACTTC
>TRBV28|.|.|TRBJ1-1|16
CASSLLLGRGNTEAFF
TGTGCCAGCAGTTTATTACTCGGACGAGGAAACACTGAAGCTTTCTTT
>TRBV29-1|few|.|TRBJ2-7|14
CSVSNRQAPWEQYF
TGCAGCGTTTCCAATAGACAGGCCCCCTGGGAGCAGTACTTC
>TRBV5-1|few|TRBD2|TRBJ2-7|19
CASSLRSPGGLAGVGEQYF
TGCGCCAGCAGCTTGAGATCCCCCGGAGGACTAGCGGGAGTTGGCGAGCAGTACTTC
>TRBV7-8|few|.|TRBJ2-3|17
CASSLVWGGGSADTQYF
TGTGCCAGCAGCTTAGTCTGGGGGGGCGGGAGTGCAGATACGCAGTATTTT
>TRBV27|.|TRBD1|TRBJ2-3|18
CASSFRLPGQGAGDTQYF
TGTGCCAGCAGTTTCCGCCTACCGGGACAGGGGGCCGGAGATACGCAGTATTTT
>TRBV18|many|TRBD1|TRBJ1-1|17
CASSPGTGVKMATEAFF
TGTGCCAGCTCACCCGGGACAGGGGTAAAGATGGCCACTGAAGCTTTCTTT
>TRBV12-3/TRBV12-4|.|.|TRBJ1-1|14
CASSLARGLTEAFF
TGTGCCAGCAGTTTAGCGAGAGGTCTCACTGAAGCTTTCTTT